Described below is a single T cell receptor beta chain sequence and its context. The sample comes from a study of blood T cell repertoires in COVID-19. Study information: Both acute and convalescent COVID-19 samples were obtained from the United States, Italy and Spain. From T cells, B-cell-depleted T cells, or PBMCs came the material, which was cDNA or gDNA.

The Seattle site enrolled patients during active infection and followed them longitudinally. This CDR3 region has 15 residues. Germline V lookup: CDR1 SGHNT, CDR2 YYREEE (reference sequence). V dropped 3 bases and J dropped 10 bases, with 20 bases sitting between them. Only in-frame clones appear in the TCRdb table, and some are missing; sequencing was by immunoSEQ multiplex PCR. The table includes about 200,000 clones, about 84% detected once. The V call is TRBV5-4, the J call TRBJ2-1, with D maybe TRBD1 (6 bases). This receptor was identified in a woman aged 80 or over with COVID-19, enrolled during active disease. Sequenced input: peripheral blood. The CDR3 protein is CASSSNLAGTNEQFF. The CDR3 nucleotides read TGTGCCAGCAGCTCCAATTTGGCAGGGACAAACGAGCAGTTCTTC.